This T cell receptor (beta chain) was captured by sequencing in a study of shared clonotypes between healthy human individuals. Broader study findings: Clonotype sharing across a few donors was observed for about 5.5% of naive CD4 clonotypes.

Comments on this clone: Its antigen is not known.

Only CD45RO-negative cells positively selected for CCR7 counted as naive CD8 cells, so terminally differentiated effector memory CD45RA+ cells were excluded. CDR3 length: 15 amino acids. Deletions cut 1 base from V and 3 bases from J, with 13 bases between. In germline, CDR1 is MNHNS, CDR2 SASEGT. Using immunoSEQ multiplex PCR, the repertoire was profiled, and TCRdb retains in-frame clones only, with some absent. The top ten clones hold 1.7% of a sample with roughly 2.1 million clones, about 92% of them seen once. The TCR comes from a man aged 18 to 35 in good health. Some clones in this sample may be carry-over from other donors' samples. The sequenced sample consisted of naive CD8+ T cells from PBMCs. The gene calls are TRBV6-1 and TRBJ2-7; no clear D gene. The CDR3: CASSEGPTGDYEQYF. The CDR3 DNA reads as TGTGCCAGCAGTGAAGGTCCTACGGGTGACTACGAGCAGTACTTC.